These 10 T cell receptor beta chains were sequenced from one sample in a study of T cell responses to AZD1222 COVID-19 vaccine. Clones were sequenced by immunoSEQ multiplex PCR, and TCRdb holds only the in-frame ones, with some missing. The sample yields around 92,000 clones, roughly 88% seen once. Sequences were derived from peripheral blood, sampled on day 0 of AZD1222 vaccination. The receptors stem from an adult in good health.

The chain combines TRBV3-1 (or the pseudogene TRBV3-2) with TRBJ2-3; tentatively, D is TRBD1 or TRBD2 (5 bases each). The CDR3 loop spans 12 amino acids. Germline CDR1 reads LGHDT; CDR2 reads YNNKEL (reference sequence). The germline V and J ends were trimmed by 3 bases and 6 bases, with 7 bases remaining between them. In nucleotides, the CDR3 is TGTGCCAGCAGCCAGGGGGTTGATACGCAGTATTTT. Amino acid sequence: CASSQGVDTQYF.

The J gene is TRBJ1-1, the V gene TRBV19, with D maybe TRBD1 (5 bases). This CDR3 region has 15 residues. V lost 1 base and J 1 base, leaving 10 bases between the germline ends. Germline V lookup: CDR1 LNHDA, CDR2 SQIVND (reference sequence). The chain's CDR3 is CASSIVGRENTEAFF. CDR3 nucleotides: TGTGCCAGTAGTATAGTGGGCAGGGAGAACACTGAAGCTTTCTTT.

The chain combines TRBV19 with TRBJ1-4, with TRBD1 matching over 7 bases. The germline V gene has CDR1 LNHDA and CDR2 SQIVND (reference sequence). This CDR3 contains 15 residues. The V segment lost 3 bases and the J segment 5 bases; nucleotides outside the gene matches: 6. The CDR3 nucleotides are TGTGCCAGTAGTATCCGGGGACAGCTGAATGAAAAACTGTTTTTT. Encoded protein: CASSIRGQLNEKLFF.

The chain combines TRBV29-1 with TRBJ1-1, with 8 positions matching TRBD1. This CDR3 contains 13 residues. The junction had 6 bases not matched to a gene; V was cut back by 4 bases and J by 5 bases. Germline lookup yields CDR1 SQVTM and CDR2 ANQGSEA. CDR3 DNA sequence: TGCAGCGTTGGACAGGGGCAGGGGACTGAAGCTTTCTTT. Its translation: CSVGQGQGTEAFF.

This chain joins TRBV4-2 and TRBJ2-7; D not resolved. The CDR3 is 15 amino acids. Germline CDR1 and CDR2: LGHNA and YNFKEQ. V lost 4 bases, J lost 3 bases, and 16 bases lay in between. DNA of the CDR3: TGTGCCAGCAGCCCGCGGCCGGACCTTAACTACGAGCAGTACTTC. It translates to CASSPRPDLNYEQYF.

The chain has TRBV6-5 and TRBJ1-1, with 10 bases aligning to TRBD1. Germline V gene data show CDR1 as MNHEY and CDR2 as SVGAGI. The CDR3 loop spans 14 amino acids. The J segment lost 5 bases and the V segment lost 6 bases, leaving 6 bases of the junction unmatched. CDR3 in amino acids: CASSRDRGGTEAFF. The DNA of the CDR3 is TGTGCCAGCAGCCGGGACAGGGGAGGGACTGAAGCTTTCTTT.

This rearrangement joins TRBV19 to TRBJ2-2, with D uncertain. The CDR3 extends over 15 amino acids. Per the germline V gene, CDR1 is LNHDA and CDR2 is SQIVND (reference sequence). Trimming took off 7 bases at V and 0 bases at J, with 12 bases between the two ends. CDR3 amino acids: CASKLQRPNTGELFF. The DNA of the CDR3 is TGTGCCAGTAAATTACAGCGCCCGAACACCGGGGAGCTGTTTTTT.

Comment on this clone: An end of the junction differs from the germline gene, which may be a read error. The J gene is TRBJ2-5, the V gene TRBV7-7; 9 bases match TRBD2. There are 15 residues in the CDR3. Germline V gives CDR1 SSHAT, CDR2 FNYEAQ (reference sequence). The CDR3 region has the DNA TGTGCTAGCAGCTTTCAAGCGGGGGGAAAAGAGACCCAGTACTTC. This codes for CASSFQAGGKETQYF.

The V and J genes are TRBV5-4 and TRBJ1-2; 7 bases match TRBD1. V shed 3 bases and J 0 bases; nucleotides not matched to a gene: 2. The CDR3 is 14 amino acids. In germline, CDR1 is SGHNT, CDR2 YYREEE (reference sequence). The CDR3: CASSSQGSNYGYTF. In DNA form, the CDR3 reads TGTGCCAGCAGCTCACAGGGGTCTAACTATGGCTACACCTTC.

The rearrangement links TRBV9 to TRBJ1-6; tentatively, D is TRBD1 (6 bases). The CDR3 loop spans 15 amino acids. Trimming left V 0 bases short and J 8 bases short, with 12 bases between. Germline V CDR1 and CDR2: SGDLS, YYNGEE. DNA of the CDR3: TGTGCCAGCAGCGTAGGGGGCCAGGGGTATTCACCCCTCCACTTT. It specifies CASSVGGQGYSPLHF.